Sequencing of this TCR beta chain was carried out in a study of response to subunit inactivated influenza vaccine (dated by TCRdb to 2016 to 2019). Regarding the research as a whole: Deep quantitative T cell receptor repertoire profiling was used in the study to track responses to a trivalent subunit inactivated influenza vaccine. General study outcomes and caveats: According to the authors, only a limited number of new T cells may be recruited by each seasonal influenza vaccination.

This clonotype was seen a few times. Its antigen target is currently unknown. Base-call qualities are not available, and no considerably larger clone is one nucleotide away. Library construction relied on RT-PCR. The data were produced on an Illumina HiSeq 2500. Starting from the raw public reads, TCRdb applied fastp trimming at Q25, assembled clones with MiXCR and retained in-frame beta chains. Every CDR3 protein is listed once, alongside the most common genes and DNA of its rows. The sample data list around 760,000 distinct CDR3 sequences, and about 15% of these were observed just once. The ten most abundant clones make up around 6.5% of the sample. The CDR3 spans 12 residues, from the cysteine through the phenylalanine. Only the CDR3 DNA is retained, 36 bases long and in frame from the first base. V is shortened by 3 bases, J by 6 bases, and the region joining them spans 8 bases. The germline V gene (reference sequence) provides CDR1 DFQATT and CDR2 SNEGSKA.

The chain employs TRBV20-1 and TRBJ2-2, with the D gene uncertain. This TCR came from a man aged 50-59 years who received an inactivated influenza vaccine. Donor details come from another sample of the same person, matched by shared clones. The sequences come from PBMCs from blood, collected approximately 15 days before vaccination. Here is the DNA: TGCAGTGCTAGGGTAGGGCCCGGGGAGCTGTTTTTT. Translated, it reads CSARVGPGELFF.